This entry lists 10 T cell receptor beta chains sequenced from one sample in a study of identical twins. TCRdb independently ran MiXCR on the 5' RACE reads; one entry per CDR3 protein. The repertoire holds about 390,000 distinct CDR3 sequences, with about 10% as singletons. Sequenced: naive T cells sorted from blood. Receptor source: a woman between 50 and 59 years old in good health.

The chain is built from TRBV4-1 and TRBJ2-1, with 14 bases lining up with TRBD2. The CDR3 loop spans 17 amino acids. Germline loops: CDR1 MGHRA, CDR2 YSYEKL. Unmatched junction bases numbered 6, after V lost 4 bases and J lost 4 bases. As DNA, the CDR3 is TGCGCCAGCAGCCTCAAAGGACTAGCGGGGGGTTACAATGAGCAGTTCTTC. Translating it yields CASSLKGLAGGYNEQFF.

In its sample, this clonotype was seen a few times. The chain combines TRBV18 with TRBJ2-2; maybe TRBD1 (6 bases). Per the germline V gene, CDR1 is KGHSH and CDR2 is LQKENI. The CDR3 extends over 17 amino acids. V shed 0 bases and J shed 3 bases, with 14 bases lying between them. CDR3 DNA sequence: TGTGCCAGCTCACCACCAAGGCCAGGGGTGGACACCGGGGAGCTGTTTTTT. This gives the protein CASSPPRPGVDTGELFF.

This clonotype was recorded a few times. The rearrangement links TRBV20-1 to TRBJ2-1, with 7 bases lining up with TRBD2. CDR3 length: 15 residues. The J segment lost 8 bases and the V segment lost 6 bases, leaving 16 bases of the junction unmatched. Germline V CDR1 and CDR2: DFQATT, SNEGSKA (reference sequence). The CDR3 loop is CSATSDSGRRDEQFF. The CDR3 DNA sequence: TGCAGTGCCACCTCTGATAGCGGGCGCCGGGATGAGCAGTTCTTC.

The CDR3 protein is CSVEGKNEQFF. The CDR3 DNA sequence: TGCAGCGTTGAGGGGAAGAATGAGCAGTTCTTC. The J gene is TRBJ2-1, the V gene TRBV29-1; no definite D call. CDR1 and CDR2 (germline): SQVTM, ANQGSEA. There are 11 residues in the CDR3. V was clipped by 3 bases and J by 7 bases, with 7 bases between them.

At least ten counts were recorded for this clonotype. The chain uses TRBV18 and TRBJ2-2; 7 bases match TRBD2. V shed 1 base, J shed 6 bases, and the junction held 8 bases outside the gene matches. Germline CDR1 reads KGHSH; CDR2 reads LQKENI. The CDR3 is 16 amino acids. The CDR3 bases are TGTGCCAGCTCACCACGTGGCGGGAGATTTTCCGGGGAGCTGTTTTTT. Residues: CASSPRGGRFSGELFF.

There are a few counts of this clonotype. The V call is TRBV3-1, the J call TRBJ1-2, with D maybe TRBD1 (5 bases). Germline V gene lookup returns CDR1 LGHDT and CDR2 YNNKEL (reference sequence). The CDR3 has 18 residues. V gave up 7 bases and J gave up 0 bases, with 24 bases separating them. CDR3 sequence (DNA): TGTGCCAGCAACCTACTGGGACGGACGGAGGGCCCTAACTATGGCTACACCTTC. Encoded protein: CASNLLGRTEGPNYGYTF.

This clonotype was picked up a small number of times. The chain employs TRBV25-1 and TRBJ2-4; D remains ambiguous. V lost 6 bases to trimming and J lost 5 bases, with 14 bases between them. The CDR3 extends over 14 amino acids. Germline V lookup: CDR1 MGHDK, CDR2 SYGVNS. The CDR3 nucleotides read TGTGCCAGCAGATCATACGGAGACCAAAACATTCAGTACTTC. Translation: CASRSYGDQNIQYF. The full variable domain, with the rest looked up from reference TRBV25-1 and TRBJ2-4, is EADIYQTPRYLVIGTGKKITLECSQTMGHDKMYWYQQDPGMELHLIHYSYGVNSTEKGDLSSESTVSRIRTEHFPLTLESARPSHTSQYLCASRSYGDQNIQYFGAGTRLSVL.

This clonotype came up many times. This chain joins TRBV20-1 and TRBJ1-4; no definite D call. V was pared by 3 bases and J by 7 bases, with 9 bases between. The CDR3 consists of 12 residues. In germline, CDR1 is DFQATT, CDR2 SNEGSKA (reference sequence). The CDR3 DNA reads TGCAGTGCTAGCGGTTTGGGTGAAAAACTGTTTTTT. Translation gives CSASGLGEKLFF.

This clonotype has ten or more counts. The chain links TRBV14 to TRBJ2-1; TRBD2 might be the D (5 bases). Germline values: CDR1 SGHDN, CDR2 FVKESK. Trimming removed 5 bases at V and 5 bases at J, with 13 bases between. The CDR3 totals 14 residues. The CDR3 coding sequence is TGTGCCAGCAGCAAGCGGTACCCTGACAATGAGCAGTTCTTC. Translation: CASSKRYPDNEQFF.

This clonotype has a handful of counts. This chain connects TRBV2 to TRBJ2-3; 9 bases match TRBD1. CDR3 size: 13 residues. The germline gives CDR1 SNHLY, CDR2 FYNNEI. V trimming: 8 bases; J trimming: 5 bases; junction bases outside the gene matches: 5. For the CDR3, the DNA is TGTGCCAGCGGGACAGGGTGGAAAGATACGCAGTATTTT. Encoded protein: CASGTGWKDTQYF.